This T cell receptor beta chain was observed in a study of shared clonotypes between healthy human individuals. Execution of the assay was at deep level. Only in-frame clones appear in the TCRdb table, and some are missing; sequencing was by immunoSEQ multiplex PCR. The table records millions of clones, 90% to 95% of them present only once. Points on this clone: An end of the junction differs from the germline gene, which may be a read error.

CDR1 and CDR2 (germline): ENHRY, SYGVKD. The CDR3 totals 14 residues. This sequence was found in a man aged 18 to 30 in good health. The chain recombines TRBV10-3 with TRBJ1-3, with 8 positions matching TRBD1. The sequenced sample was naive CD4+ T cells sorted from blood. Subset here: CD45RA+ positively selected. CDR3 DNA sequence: TGTGCCCTTATTCTGACAGGGGACTTAAACCCCATATATTTT. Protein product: CALILTGDLNPIYF.